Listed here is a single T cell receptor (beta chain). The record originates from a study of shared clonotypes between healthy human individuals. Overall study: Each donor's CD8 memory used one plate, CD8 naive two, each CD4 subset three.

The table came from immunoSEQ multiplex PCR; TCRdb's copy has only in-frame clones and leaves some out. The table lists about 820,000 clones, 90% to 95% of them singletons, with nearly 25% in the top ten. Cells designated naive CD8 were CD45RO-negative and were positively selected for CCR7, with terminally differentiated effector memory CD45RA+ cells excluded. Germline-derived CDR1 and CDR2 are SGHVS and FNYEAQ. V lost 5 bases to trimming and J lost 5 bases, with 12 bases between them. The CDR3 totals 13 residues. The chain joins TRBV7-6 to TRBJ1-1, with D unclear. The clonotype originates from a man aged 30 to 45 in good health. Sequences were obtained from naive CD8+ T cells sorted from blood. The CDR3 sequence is CASSPGGWTEAFF. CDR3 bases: TGTGCCAGCAGCCCGGGAGGGTGGACTGAAGCTTTCTTT.